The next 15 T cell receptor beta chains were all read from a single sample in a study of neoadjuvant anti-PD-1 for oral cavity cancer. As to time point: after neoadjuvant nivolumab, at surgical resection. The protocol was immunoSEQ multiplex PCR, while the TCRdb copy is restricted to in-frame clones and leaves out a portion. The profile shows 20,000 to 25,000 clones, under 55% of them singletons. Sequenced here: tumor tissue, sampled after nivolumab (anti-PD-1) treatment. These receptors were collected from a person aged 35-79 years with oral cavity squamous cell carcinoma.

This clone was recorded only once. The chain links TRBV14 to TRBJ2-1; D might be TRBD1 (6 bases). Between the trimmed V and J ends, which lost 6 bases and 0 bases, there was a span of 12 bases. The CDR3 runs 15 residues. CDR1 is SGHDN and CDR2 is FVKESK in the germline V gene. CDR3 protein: CASSPGVGSYNEQFF. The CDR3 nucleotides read TGTGCCAGCAGTCCAGGGGTGGGCTCCTACAATGAGCAGTTCTTC. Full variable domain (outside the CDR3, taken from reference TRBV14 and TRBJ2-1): EAGVTQFPSHSVIEKGQTVTLRCDPISGHDNLYWYRRVMGKEIKFLLHFVKESKQDESGMPNNRFLAERTGGTYSTLKVQPAELEDSGVYFCASSPGVGSYNEQFFGPGTRLTVL.

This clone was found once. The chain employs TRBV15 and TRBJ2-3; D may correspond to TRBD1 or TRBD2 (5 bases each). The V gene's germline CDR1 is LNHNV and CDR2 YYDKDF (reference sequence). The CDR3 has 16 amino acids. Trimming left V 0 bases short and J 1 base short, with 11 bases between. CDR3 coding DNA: TGTGCCACCAGCAGAGATAGCCGGGACCGCACAGATACGCAGTATTTT. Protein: CATSRDSRDRTDTQYF.

CDR3 sequence: CASSYQGYEQYF. The CDR3 nucleotides read TGTGCCAGCAGTTACCAGGGATACGAGCAGTACTTC. The chain joins TRBV6-5 to TRBJ2-7, with D perhaps matching TRBD1 (5 bases). V shed 2 bases and J shed 4 bases, with 6 bases lying between them. Looked up from germline, CDR1 is MNHEY and CDR2 is SVGAGI. This CDR3 has 12 residues.

CDR3 protein: CASSKNGGFLVAEAFF. DNA of the CDR3: TGTGCCAGCAGTAAAAATGGGGGGTTTTTAGTCGCTGAAGCTTTCTTT. This chain links TRBV5-8 with TRBJ1-1; weak D call: TRBD1 (5 bases). The V end was cut by 5 bases, the J end by 6 bases, with 23 bases between. Per the germline V gene, CDR1 is SGHTS and CDR2 is YDEGEE. The CDR3 extends over 16 amino acids.

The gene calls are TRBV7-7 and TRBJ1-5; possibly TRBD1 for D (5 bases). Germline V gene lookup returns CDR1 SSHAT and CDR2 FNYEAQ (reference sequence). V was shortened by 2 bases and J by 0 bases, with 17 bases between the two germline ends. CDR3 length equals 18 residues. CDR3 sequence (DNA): TGTGCCAGCAGCTTATGGAAAGCAAAAGGGGATAGCAATCAGCCCCAGCATTTT. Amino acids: CASSLWKAKGDSNQPQHF. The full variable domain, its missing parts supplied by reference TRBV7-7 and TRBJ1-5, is GAGVSQSPRYKVTKRGQDVTLRCDPISSHATLYWYQQALGQGPEFLTYFNYEAQPDKSGLPSDRFSAERPEGSISTLTIQRTEQRDSAMYRCASSLWKAKGDSNQPQHFGDGTRLSIL.

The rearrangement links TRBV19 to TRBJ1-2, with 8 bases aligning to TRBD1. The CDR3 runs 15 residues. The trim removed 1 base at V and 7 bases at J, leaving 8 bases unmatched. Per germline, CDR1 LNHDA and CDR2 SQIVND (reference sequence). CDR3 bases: TGTGCCAGTAGTATAGGGGACAGGAAAAGGGGTGGCTACACCTTC. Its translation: CASSIGDRKRGGYTF.

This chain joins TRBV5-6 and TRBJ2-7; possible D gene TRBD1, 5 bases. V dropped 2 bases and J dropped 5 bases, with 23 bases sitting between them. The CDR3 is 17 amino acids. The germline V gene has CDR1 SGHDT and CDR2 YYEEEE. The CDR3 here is CASSFSVAIRRGNEQYF. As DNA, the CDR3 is TGTGCCAGCAGCTTCTCCGTGGCCATTCGAAGGGGAAACGAGCAGTACTTC.

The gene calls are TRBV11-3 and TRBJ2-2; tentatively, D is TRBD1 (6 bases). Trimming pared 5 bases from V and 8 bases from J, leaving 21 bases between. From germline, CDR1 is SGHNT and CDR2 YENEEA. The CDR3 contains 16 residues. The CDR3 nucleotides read TGTGCCAGCAGCCAAACTAGTCAGGGGAACATTGGGGAGCTGTTTTTT. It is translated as CASSQTSQGNIGELFF.

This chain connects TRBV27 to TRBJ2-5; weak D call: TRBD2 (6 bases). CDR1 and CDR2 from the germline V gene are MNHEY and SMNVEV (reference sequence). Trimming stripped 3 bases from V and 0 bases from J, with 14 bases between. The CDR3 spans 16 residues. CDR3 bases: TGTGCCAGCAGTTTCGTCGGGGGTTCGTACCAAGAGACCCAGTACTTC. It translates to CASSFVGGSYQETQYF.

The CDR3 bases are TGTGCCAGCTCACTAGGGACAAATAGCAATCAGCCCCAGCATTTT. It encodes CASSLGTNSNQPQHF. The rearrangement joins TRBV18 to TRBJ1-5, with D maybe TRBD1 (6 bases). The CDR3 sequence is 15 residues long. The germline gives CDR1 KGHSH, CDR2 LQKENI. V was trimmed by 4 bases and J by 0 bases, leaving 10 bases between them.

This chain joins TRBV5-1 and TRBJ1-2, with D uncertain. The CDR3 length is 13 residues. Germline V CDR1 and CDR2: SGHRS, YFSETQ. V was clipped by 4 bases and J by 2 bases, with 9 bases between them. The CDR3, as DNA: TGCGCCAGCAGCGCGGACCTCAACTATGGCTACACCTTC. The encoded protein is CASSADLNYGYTF.

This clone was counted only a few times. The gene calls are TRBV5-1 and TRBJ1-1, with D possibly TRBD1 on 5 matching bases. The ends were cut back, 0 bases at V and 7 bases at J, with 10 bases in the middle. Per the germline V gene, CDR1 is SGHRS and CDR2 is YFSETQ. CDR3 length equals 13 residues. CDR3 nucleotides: TGCGCCAGCAGCTTGGTAGGGGCGAGTGAAGCTTTCTTT. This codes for CASSLVGASEAFF. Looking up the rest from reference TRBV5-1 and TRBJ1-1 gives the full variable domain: KAGVTQTPRYLIKTRGQQVTLSCSPISGHRSVSWYQQTPGQGLQFLFEYFSETQRNKGNFPGRFSGRQFSNSRSEMNVSTLELGDSALYLCASSLVGASEAFFGQGTRLTVV.

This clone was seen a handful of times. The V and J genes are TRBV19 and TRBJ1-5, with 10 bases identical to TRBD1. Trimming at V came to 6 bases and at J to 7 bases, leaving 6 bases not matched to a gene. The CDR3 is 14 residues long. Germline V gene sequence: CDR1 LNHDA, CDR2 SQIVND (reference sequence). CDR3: CASRTPGQGQPQHF. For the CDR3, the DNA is TGTGCCAGTAGGACCCCGGGACAGGGGCAGCCCCAGCATTTT. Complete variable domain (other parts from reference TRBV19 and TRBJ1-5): DGGITQSPKYLFRKEGQNVTLSCEQNLNHDAMYWYRQDPGQGLRLIYYSQIVNDFQKGDIAEGYSVSREKKESFPLTVTSAQKNPTAFYLCASRTPGQGQPQHFGDGTRLSIL.

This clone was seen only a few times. CDR3 sequence: CASSKQGTEAFF. CDR3 sequence (DNA): TGTGCCAGCAGCAAACAAGGGACCGAAGCTTTCTTT. V is TRBV5-6 and J is TRBJ1-1; D may be TRBD1 (5 bases). Germline CDR1 reads SGHDT; CDR2 reads YYEEEE. Trimming took off 4 bases at V and 8 bases at J, with 12 bases between the two ends. The CDR3 is made up of 12 amino acids. Complete variable domain (other parts from reference TRBV5-6 and TRBJ1-1): DAGVTQSPTHLIKTRGQQVTLRCSPKSGHDTVSWYQQALGQGPQFIFQYYEEEERQRGNFPDRFSGHQFPNYSSELNVNALLLGDSALYLCASSKQGTEAFFGQGTRLTVV.

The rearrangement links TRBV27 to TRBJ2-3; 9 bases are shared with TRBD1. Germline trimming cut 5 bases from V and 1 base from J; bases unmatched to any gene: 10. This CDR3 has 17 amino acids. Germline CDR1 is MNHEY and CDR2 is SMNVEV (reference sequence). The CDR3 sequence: CASSPHRGLGGTDTQYF. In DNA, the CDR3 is TGTGCCAGCAGTCCCCACAGGGGGCTAGGGGGCACAGATACGCAGTATTTT.